This T cell receptor (beta chain) was retrieved from a study of cytotoxic CD8 clonotypes in ibrutinib-treated CLL (dated by TCRdb to about 2021). General notes on the study: In this cohort, 15 patients were treatment-naive and 11 to 12 were relapsed/refractory, while roughly 17 had unmutated IGHV. Cryopreserved peripheral blood mononuclear cells were obtained before treatment, at response, and at either sustained remission or disease progression. Samples averaged roughly 260,000 productive templates and 80,000 to 100,000 productive rearrangements. Every sample from remission and from progressive disease was obtained while the patients were still on ibrutinib. Of the approximately 91 people in the trial, approximately 26 had longitudinal samples available. Response samples were taken after a median of roughly a year on treatment, ranging from 6 to 36 months. Partial responses were observed in approximately 24 patients and complete responses in 2; after a median follow-up of about 69 months, remission was maintained in around 14 patients and progression was observed in roughly 12.

The goal of deep resolution MiSeq sequencing was a depth between 1 in 1 million and 1 in 200,000 T cells, and coverage averaged 10x per clonotype. TCR beta libraries were generated with the immunoSEQ hsTCRB Kit. As for the authors' bioinformatics: Data were analyzed with ImmunoSEQ Data Assistant and ImmunoSEQ Analyzer, with V, D and J genes assigned per IMGT definitions. Clonality, which ranges from 0 to 1, was calculated as one minus the normalized Shannon entropy of productive rearrangement frequencies. Only overrepresented clonotypes making up at least 0.05% of the repertoire of each patient were included in the public clonotype analysis. About twelve repertoires from age-matched healthy donors, obtained from immuneACCESS, served as clonality controls. Entries here come from immuneACCESS through TCRdb and include only in-frame sequences with V and J called. Some clones fail to appear in such tables; in the studies checked, an unresolved V gene covers under half of the shortfall, and the cause of the remainder is unknown. V, J and clone size were drawn from that table, and D and trimming were deduced from the DNA. The sample yields roughly 250,000 clones; less than 75% were counted once. The top ten clonotypes cover 15% to 17% of the sample.

Per the publication, the time point label means: roughly 2 years on ibrutinib. For TCR beta library preparation, 1.5 to 2 micrograms of genomic DNA were extracted from the cryopreserved PBMCs. Longitudinal blood samples from CLL patients on ibrutinib monotherapy were analyzed using high-throughput TCR beta sequencing. The patients were enrolled in a single-center, open-label phase 2 trial of ibrutinib monotherapy. The junction shows trimming of 5 bases on V and 2 bases on J, plus 16 bases between the germline ends. Looking up the germline V gene yields CDR1 SGHAT and CDR2 FQNNGV. From cysteine to phenylalanine, the CDR3 is 15 amino acids long. Solely the CDR3 DNA is kept, with 45 bases framed from the first base. Broad study findings and their caveats: Public clonotypes were rare and either shrank or stayed stable during treatment, and the rise in clonality at ibrutinib response reflected expansion of private clonotypes. Baseline clonality was found to be higher than that of age-matched healthy donors and was strongly correlated with circulating CD8+ T-cell counts. Lymph node repertoires were not examined, and the timing of sampling was not matched between patients in sustained remission and those whose disease progressed. Clonality increased at ibrutinib response, stayed stable in sustained remission, and fell back toward baseline at progression.

Remarks on this clone: The clone's antigen remains unknown. No much larger clone is present one base from it, and per-base qualities are unavailable.

Sequences were derived from PBMCs, sampled after 24 months of ibrutinib treatment. The V and J segments used are TRBV11-2 and TRBJ2-7; possibly the D gene is TRBD2, per 7 matching bases. The sequence was collected from a human donor with chronic lymphocytic leukemia. The encoded CDR3 is CASSHFPGGAYEQYF. The sequenced DNA is TGTGCCAGCAGCCATTTCCCGGGGGGCGCCTACGAGCAGTACTTC.